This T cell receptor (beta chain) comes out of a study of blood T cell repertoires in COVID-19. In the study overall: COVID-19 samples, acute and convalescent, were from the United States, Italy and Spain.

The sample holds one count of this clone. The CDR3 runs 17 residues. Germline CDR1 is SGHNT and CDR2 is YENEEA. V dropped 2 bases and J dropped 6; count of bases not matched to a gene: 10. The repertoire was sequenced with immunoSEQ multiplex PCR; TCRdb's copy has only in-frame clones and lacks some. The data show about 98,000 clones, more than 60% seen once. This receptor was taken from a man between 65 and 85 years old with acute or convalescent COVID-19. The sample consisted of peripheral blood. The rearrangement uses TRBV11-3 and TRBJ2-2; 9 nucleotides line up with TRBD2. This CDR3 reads CASSLKGGRARAGELFF. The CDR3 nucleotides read TGTGCCAGCAGCTTAAAAGGCGGGAGGGCCCGTGCCGGGGAGCTGTTTTTT.